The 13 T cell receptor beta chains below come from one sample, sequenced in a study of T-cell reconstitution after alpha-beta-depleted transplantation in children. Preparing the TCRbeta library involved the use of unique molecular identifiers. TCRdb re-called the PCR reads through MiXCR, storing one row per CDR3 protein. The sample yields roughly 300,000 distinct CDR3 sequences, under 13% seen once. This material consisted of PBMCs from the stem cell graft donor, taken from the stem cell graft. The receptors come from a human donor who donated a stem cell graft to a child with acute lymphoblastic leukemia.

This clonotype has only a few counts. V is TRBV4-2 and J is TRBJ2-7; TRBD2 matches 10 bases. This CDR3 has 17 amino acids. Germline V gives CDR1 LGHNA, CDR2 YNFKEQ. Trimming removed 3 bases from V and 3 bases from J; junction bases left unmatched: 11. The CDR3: CASSHAPPGLANYEQYF. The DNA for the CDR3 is TGTGCCAGCAGCCACGCACCCCCGGGACTAGCGAACTACGAGCAGTACTTC.

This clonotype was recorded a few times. The CDR3 DNA reads as TGCGCCAGCTACCCCGGTGGGGGCGACACCGGGGAGCTGTTTTTT. This gives the protein CASYPGGGDTGELFF. The chain combines TRBV5-1 with TRBJ2-2, with D possibly matching TRBD1 (6 bases). CDR3 size: 15 residues. The V gene's germline CDR1 is SGHRS and CDR2 YFSETQ. The V and J ends lost 7 bases and 3 bases respectively, with 16 bases between them.

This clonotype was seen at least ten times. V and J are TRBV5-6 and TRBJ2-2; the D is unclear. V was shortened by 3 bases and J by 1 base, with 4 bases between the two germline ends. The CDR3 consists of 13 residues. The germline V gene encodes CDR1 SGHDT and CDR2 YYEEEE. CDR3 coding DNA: TGTGCCAGCAGCTACGGGAACACCGGGGAGCTGTTTTTT. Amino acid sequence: CASSYGNTGELFF.

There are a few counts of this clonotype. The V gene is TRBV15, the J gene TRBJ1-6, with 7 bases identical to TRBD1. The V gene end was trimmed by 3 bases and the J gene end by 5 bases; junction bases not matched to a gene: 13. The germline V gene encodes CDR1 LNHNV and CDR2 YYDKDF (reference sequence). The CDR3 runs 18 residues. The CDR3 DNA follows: TGTGCCACCAGCAGGTTTCAAGACAGGGAGCTAAATAATTCACCCCTCCACTTT. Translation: CATSRFQDRELNNSPLHF.

The CDR3 DNA sequence: TGTGCCAGCAGCTCCCCAAGACAGGGGTCAGGCGACCAGTACTTC. Translated: CASSSPRQGSGDQYF. V usage is TRBV7-2 and J usage is TRBJ2-7; 8 bases fit TRBD1. The CDR3 is 15 residues long. Germline V gives CDR1 SGHTA, CDR2 FQGNSA. V trimming: 4 bases; J trimming: 10 bases; junction bases outside the gene matches: 15.

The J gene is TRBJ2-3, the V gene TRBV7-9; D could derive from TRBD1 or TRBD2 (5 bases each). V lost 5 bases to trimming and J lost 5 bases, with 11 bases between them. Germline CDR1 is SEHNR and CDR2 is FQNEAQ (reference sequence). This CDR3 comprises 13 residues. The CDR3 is CASSLGTLDTQYF. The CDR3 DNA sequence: TGTGCCAGCAGCCTCGGGACGTTAGATACGCAGTATTTT.

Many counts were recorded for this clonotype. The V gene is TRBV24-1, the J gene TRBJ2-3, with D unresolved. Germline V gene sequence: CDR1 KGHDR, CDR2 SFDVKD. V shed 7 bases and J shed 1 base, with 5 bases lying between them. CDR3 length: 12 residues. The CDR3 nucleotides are TGTGCCACCAGGAGCCGCACAGATACGCAGTATTTT. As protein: CATRSRTDTQYF.

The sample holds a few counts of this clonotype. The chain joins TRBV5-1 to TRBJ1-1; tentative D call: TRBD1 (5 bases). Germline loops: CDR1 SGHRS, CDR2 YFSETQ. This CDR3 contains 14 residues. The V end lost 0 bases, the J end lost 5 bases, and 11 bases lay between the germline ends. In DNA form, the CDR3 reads TGCGCCAGCAGCTTGGCCCCGGGGGAAACTGAAGCTTTCTTT. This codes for CASSLAPGETEAFF.

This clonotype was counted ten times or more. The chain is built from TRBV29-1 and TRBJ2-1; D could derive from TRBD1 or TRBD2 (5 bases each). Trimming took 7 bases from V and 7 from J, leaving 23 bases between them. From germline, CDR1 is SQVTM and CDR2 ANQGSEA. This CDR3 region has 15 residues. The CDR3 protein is CSAGGTRVGPNEQFF. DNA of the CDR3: TGCAGCGCTGGGGGAACTAGAGTAGGCCCAAATGAGCAGTTCTTC.

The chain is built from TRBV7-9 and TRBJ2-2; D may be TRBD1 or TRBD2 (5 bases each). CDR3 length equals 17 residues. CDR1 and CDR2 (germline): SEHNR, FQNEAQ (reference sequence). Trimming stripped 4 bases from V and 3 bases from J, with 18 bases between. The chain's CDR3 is CASSSPLDLGDTGELFF. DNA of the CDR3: TGTGCCAGCAGCTCCCCACTGGACCTGGGGGACACCGGGGAGCTGTTTTTT.

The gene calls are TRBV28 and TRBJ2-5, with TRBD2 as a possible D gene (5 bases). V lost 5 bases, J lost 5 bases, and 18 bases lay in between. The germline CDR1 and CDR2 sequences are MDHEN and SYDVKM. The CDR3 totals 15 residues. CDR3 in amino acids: CASSPPAQLGETQYF. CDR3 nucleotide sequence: TGTGCCAGCAGTCCACCTGCCCAACTAGGGGAGACCCAGTACTTC. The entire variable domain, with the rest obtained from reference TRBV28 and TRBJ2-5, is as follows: DVKVTQSSRYLVKRTGEKVFLECVQDMDHENMFWYRQDPGLGLRLIYFSYDVKMKEKGDIPEGYSVSREKKERFSLILESASTNQTSMYLCASSPPAQLGETQYFGPGTRLLVL.

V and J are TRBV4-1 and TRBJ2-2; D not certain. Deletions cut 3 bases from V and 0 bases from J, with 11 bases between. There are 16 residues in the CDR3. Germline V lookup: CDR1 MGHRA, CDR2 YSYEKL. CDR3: CASSHPFFTNTGELFF. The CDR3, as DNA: TGCGCCAGCAGCCACCCCTTCTTTACGAACACCGGGGAGCTGTTTTTT.

CDR3 in DNA: TGTGCCAGCAGCCCCCGACTAGCGGGACGAAGGACAGATACGCAGTATTTT. Amino acid sequence: CASSPRLAGRRTDTQYF. This rearrangement joins TRBV7-2 to TRBJ2-3, with 11 bases aligning to TRBD2. Germline CDR1 and CDR2: SGHTA and FQGNSA. The CDR3 consists of 17 residues. The V gene end was trimmed by 5 bases and the J gene end by 3 bases; junction bases not matched to a gene: 10.